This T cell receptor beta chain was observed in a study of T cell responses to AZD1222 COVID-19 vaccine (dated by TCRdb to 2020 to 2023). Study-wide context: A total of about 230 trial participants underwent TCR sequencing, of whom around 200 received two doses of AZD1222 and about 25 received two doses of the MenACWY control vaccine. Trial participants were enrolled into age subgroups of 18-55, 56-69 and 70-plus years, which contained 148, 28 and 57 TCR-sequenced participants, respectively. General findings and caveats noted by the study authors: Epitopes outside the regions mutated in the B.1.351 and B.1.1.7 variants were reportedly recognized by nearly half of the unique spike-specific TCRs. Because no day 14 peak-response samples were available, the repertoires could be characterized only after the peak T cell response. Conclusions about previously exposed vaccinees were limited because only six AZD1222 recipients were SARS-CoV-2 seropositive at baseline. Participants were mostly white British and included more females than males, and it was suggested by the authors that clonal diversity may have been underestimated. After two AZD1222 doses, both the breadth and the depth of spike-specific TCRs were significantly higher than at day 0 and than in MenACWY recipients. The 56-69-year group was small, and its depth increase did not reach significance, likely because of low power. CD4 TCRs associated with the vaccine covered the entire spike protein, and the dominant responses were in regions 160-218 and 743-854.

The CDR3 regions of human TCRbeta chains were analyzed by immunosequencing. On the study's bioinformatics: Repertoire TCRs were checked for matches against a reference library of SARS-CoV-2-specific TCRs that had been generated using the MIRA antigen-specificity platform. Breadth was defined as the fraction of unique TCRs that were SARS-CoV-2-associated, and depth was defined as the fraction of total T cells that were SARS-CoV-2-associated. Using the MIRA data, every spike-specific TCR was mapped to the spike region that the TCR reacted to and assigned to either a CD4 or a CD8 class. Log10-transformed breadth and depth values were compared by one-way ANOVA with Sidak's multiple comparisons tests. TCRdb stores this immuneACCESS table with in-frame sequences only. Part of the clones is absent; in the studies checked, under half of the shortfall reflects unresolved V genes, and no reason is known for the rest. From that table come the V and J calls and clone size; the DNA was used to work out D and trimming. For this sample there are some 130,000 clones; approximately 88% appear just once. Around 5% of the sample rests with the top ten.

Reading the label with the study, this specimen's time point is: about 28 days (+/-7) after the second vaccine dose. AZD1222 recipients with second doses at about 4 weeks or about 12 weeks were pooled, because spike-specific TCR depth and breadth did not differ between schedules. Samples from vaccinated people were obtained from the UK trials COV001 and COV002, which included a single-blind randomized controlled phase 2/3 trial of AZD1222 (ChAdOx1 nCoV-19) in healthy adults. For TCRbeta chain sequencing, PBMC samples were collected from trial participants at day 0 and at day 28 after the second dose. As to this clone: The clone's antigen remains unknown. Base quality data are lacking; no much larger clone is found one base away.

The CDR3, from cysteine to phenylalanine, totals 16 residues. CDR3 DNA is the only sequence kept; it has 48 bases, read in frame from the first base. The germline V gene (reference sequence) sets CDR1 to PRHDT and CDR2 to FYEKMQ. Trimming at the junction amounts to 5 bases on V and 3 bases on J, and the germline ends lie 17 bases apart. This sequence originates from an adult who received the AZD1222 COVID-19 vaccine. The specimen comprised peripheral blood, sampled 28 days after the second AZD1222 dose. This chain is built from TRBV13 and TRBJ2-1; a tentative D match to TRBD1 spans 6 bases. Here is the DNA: TGTGCCAGCAGCGGGCGAGCAGGGGCGCTCTACAATGAGCAGTTCTTC. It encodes CASSGRAGALYNEQFF. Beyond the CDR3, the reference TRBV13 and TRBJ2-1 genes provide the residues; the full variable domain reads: AAGVIQSPRHLIKEKRETATLKCYPIPRHDTVYWYQQGPGQDPQFLISFYEKMQSDKGSIPDRFSAQQFSDYHSELNMSSLELGDSALYFCASSGRAGALYNEQFFGPGTRLTVL.